This T cell receptor beta chain was identified during a study of blood T cell repertoires in COVID-19. Study-wide background: Acute and convalescent COVID-19 samples came from the United States, Italy and Spain.

Authors' processing steps: Cell counts per sample came from amplifying reference gene primers. The data were produced by immunoSEQ multiplex PCR, yet TCRdb's version contains in-frame clones alone and is incomplete. The DNA was the basis for D and trimming; V, J and clone size are from that table. The repertoire has 100,000 to 130,000 clones, around 83% of them found once; the top ten carry approximately 4%. V lost 6 bases to trimming and J lost 2 bases, with 14 bases between them. Germline V lookup: CDR1 MNHEY, CDR2 SVGAGI. The CDR3 consists of 14 residues. The chain recombines TRBV6-5 with TRBJ2-7; D uncertain. The TCR comes from a woman aged 70-85 years with acute or convalescent COVID-19. Material for sequencing was peripheral blood. The CDR3 is CASSRSTPPYEQYF. In DNA, the CDR3 is TGTGCCAGCAGCCGCTCCACACCGCCCTACGAGCAGTACTTC.